Below are 32 T cell receptor beta chains sequenced from a single sample in a study of spatial heterogeneity in lung cancer. TCRdb used MiXCR to reprocess the 5' RACE reads, holding one entry per CDR3 protein. This sample has around 120,000 distinct CDR3 sequences, with 12% found just once. Stated time point: blood at routine non-recurrence follow-up after resection. Researchers sequenced whole RNA taken from tumor, nontumor lung or frozen PBMC without sorting. Material: PBMCs, obtained at follow-up. These receptors came from a male donor with early-stage non-small cell lung cancer.

This clonotype was seen repeatedly, ten times or more. V is TRBV30 and J is TRBJ1-5, with a tentative D call TRBD1 (6 bases). From germline, CDR1 is GTSNPN and CDR2 SVGIG (reference sequence). The CDR3 is 13 amino acids. V was trimmed by 2 bases and J by 2 bases, leaving 7 bases between them. DNA of the CDR3: TGTGCCTGGAGTCCAGGGGGCAATCAGCCCCAGCATTTT. This codes for CAWSPGGNQPQHF.

The V gene is TRBV18, the J gene TRBJ1-2, with D perhaps TRBD1 (6 bases). CDR1 is KGHSH and CDR2 is LQKENI in the germline V gene. The CDR3 extends over 15 amino acids. V gave up 1 base and J gave up 4 bases, with 13 bases separating them. CDR3 residues: CASSPLRGDTYGYTF. The CDR3 DNA reads as TGTGCCAGCTCACCACTAAGGGGGGACACCTATGGCTACACCTTC.

This clonotype came up many times. V is TRBV7-9 and J is TRBJ1-5; 8 positions agree with TRBD1. CDR3 length: 17 residues. Trimming removed 1 base from V and 1 base from J; junction bases left unmatched: 6. Germline-derived CDR1 and CDR2 are SEHNR and FQNEAQ (reference sequence). CDR3 coding DNA: TGTGCCAGCAGCTTAGGAACCACAGGGGGGAGCAATCAGCCCCAGCATTTT. It specifies CASSLGTTGGSNQPQHF.

The chain couples TRBV6-5 to TRBJ2-5; tentatively, D is TRBD1 (6 bases). Germline V CDR1 and CDR2: MNHEY, SVGAGI. CDR3 length: 13 residues. Trimming removed 6 bases at V and 1 base at J, with 9 bases between. CDR3 residues: CASSIQGQETQYF. The CDR3 region has the DNA TGTGCCAGCAGCATACAGGGCCAAGAGACCCAGTACTTC.

This clonotype appeared many times. This sequence joins TRBV9 and TRBJ2-2; tentatively, D is TRBD2 (5 bases). Between the trimmed V and J ends, which lost 0 bases and 6 bases, there was a span of 15 bases. The CDR3 contains 16 residues. From germline, CDR1 is SGDLS and CDR2 YYNGEE. This chain's CDR3 is CASSVAPGGRAGELFF. CDR3 in DNA: TGTGCCAGCAGCGTAGCGCCAGGAGGAAGAGCCGGGGAGCTGTTTTTT.

There are a few counts of this clonotype. This chain links TRBV20-1 with TRBJ1-2, with D tentatively TRBD1 (6 bases). From germline, CDR1 is DFQATT and CDR2 SNEGSKA (reference sequence). This CDR3 is 13 amino acids long. The V gene lost 6 bases and the J gene lost 5 bases, with 16 bases spanning the gap. The CDR3 sequence is CSAALDRTYGYTF. As DNA, the CDR3 is TGCAGTGCGGCCTTAGACAGGACTTATGGCTACACCTTC.

This clonotype came up a few times. The chain has TRBV12-3 or TRBV12-4 and TRBJ2-3, with D unresolved. Trimming pared 7 bases from V and 2 bases from J, leaving 13 bases between. This CDR3 spans 14 amino acids. CDR3 DNA: TGTGCCAGCACAACATCCCGGTCCACAGATACGCAGTATTTT. It yields the protein CASTTSRSTDTQYF.

This clonotype was found a few times. This sequence joins TRBV7-9 and TRBJ2-3; TRBD2 is a possible D gene (6 bases). Germline V gene data show CDR1 as SEHNR and CDR2 as FQNEAQ (reference sequence). CDR3 length: 16 amino acids. Trimming shortened V by 2 bases and J by 2 bases, and 14 bases separated the two germline ends. The DNA for the CDR3 is TGTGCCAGCAGCTTACGTGGCGGGGCTGTCACAGATACGCAGTATTTT. This codes for CASSLRGGAVTDTQYF.

A few counts support this clonotype. The J gene is TRBJ2-5, the V gene TRBV7-2; either TRBD1 or TRBD2 may fit D (6 bases each). This CDR3 has 15 amino acids. Germline-derived CDR1 and CDR2 are SGHTA and FQGNSA. Trimming cost V 1 base and J 5 bases, with 14 bases left between them. Here the CDR3 DNA reads TGTGCCAGCAGCTTAGTTGGGGGGCGCTTGGAGACCCAGTACTTC. Protein: CASSLVGGRLETQYF.

This clonotype turned up a few times. The genes are TRBV15 and TRBJ1-1, with D possibly being TRBD1 (6 bases). Trimming left V 0 bases short and J 4 bases short, with 15 bases between. The CDR3 length is 16 residues. Germline-derived CDR1 and CDR2 are LNHNV and YYDKDF (reference sequence). The CDR3 DNA reads TGTGCCACCAGCAGAGATGTAGGGGGGCCCGGCACTGAAGCTTTCTTT. It is translated as CATSRDVGGPGTEAFF. The full variable domain, its missing parts supplied by reference TRBV15 and TRBJ1-1, is DAMVIQNPRYQVTQFGKPVTLSCSQTLNHNVMYWYQQKSSQAPKLLFHYYDKDFNNEADTPDNFQSRRPNTSFCFLDIRSPGLGDTAMYLCATSRDVGGPGTEAFFGQGTRLTVV.

J is TRBJ2-2 and V is TRBV24-1, with TRBD1 as a possible D gene (6 bases). Germline V gives CDR1 KGHDR, CDR2 SFDVKD. This CDR3 region has 16 residues. V dropped 2 bases and J dropped 4 bases, with 13 bases sitting between them. The chain's CDR3 is CATSDSRQVITGELFF. The CDR3 DNA is TGTGCCACCAGTGATTCGCGACAGGTCATCACCGGGGAGCTGTTTTTT.

This clonotype was observed at least ten times. CDR3 sequence (DNA): TGCAGTGCTACCCTGAGAGAGGGGACTGAAGCTTTCTTT. Amino acids: CSATLREGTEAFF. The chain recombines TRBV20-1 with TRBJ1-1, with a possible D match to TRBD1 (5 bases). The V gene's germline CDR1 is DFQATT and CDR2 SNEGSKA (reference sequence). Trimming left V 4 bases short and J 5 bases short, with 14 bases between. The CDR3 spans 13 residues.

This chain links TRBV5-6 with TRBJ2-2; D not resolved. The CDR3 has 15 amino acids. With 4 bases removed from V and 5 bases from J, the gap between germline ends came to 15 bases. CDR1 is SGHDT, CDR2 YYEEEE, per germline. Here the CDR3 reads CASSRRPSGTGELFF. The CDR3 DNA follows: TGTGCCAGCAGCCGTAGGCCCAGTGGAACCGGGGAGCTGTTTTTT.

This clonotype occurred many times. The chain combines TRBV4-1 with TRBJ2-1; 8 bases line up with TRBD2. The J segment lost 1 base and the V segment lost 0 bases, leaving 14 bases of the junction unmatched. CDR3 length: 20 amino acids. CDR1 and CDR2 from the germline V gene are MGHRA and YSYEKL. The CDR3 DNA follows: TGCGCCAGCAGCCAAGAGTTCCGGATTAGCGGGGATACATCCTACAATGAGCAGTTCTTC. This gives the protein CASSQEFRISGDTSYNEQFF.

This clonotype is categorized as medium-sized (0.01 to 0.1%). The rearrangement uses TRBV28 and TRBJ2-1; TRBD1 is a possible D gene (5 bases). Germline CDR1 MDHEN, CDR2 SYDVKM. This CDR3 comprises 16 residues. V lost 8 bases and J lost 0, with 17 bases in between. This CDR3 reads CASSLTAYFSYNEQFF. In nucleotides, the CDR3 is TGTGCCAGCTCTCTGACAGCGTACTTCTCCTACAATGAGCAGTTCTTC.

In DNA form, the CDR3 reads TGTGCCAGCAGCTTAGCCGGGAATGGGAATCAGCCCCAGCATTTT. Translation gives CASSLAGNGNQPQHF. The J gene is TRBJ1-5, the V gene TRBV7-9, with unresolved D. The CDR3 extends over 15 amino acids. The V end was cut by 0 bases, the J end by 4 bases, with 10 bases between. Germline CDR1 reads SEHNR; CDR2 reads FQNEAQ (reference sequence).

This clonotype has only a few counts. The rearrangement uses TRBV4-1 and TRBJ2-1; D possibly matches TRBD1 or TRBD2 (5 bases each). V lost 0 bases, J lost 0 bases, and 12 bases lay in between. Germline assignment: CDR1 MGHRA and CDR2 YSYEKL. The CDR3 is 17 residues long. The CDR3 loop reads CASSQEYGAPSYNEQFF. The CDR3 coding sequence is TGCGCCAGCAGCCAAGAATACGGGGCACCCTCCTACAATGAGCAGTTCTTC.

At least ten counts were recorded for this clonotype. The chain links TRBV27 to TRBJ2-7, with D perhaps matching TRBD2 (6 bases). V lost 2 bases to trimming and J lost 5 bases, with 10 bases between them. This CDR3 contains 13 residues. CDR1 and CDR2 from the germline V gene are MNHEY and SMNVEV (reference sequence). Written as DNA, the CDR3 is TGTGCCAGCAGTTTAGAAGGAGGGGACGAGCAGTACTTC. Its translation: CASSLEGGDEQYF.

The chain employs TRBV2 and TRBJ2-6, with 10 positions matching TRBD1. CDR1 and CDR2 (germline): SNHLY, FYNNEI. The CDR3 has 17 amino acids. V lost 5 bases to trimming and J lost 0 bases; unmatched junction nucleotides: 4. The CDR3 DNA reads TGTGCCAGCAGTCCACGGACAGGGGGCTCTGGGGCCAACGTCCTGACTTTC. This sequence encodes CASSPRTGGSGANVLTF.

This clonotype was found a few times. The rearrangement uses TRBV5-1 and TRBJ2-5; a weak D match, TRBD2 (6 bases). Germline CDR1 SGHRS, CDR2 YFSETQ. The CDR3 contains 14 residues. V lost 4 bases and J lost 5, with 15 bases in between. The CDR3: CASSHPTSVETQYF. The CDR3, as DNA: TGCGCCAGCAGCCACCCGACTAGTGTGGAGACCCAGTACTTC.

This clonotype was detected a few times. The gene calls are TRBV9 and TRBJ1-4, with TRBD1 identical over 9 bases. CDR3 length: 15 residues. V lost 0 bases and J lost 7; bases outside the gene matches: 4. Looked up from germline, CDR1 is SGDLS and CDR2 is YYNGEE. The CDR3 DNA reads as TGTGCCAGCAGCGTAGCGGGACAGGGTTTTGAAAAACTGTTTTTT. Its protein product is CASSVAGQGFEKLFF.

The V and J genes are TRBV6-2 or TRBV6-3 and TRBJ2-2; D is possibly TRBD1 (5 bases). Germline CDR1 MNHEY, CDR2 SVGEGT. The ends were cut back, 4 bases at V and 6 bases at J, with 9 bases in the middle. This CDR3 comprises 13 residues. Here the CDR3 reads CASSSQGAGELFF. CDR3 coding DNA: TGTGCCAGCAGTTCCCAGGGTGCCGGGGAGCTGTTTTTT.

This clonotype was observed a few times. The rearrangement uses TRBV18 and TRBJ1-1; D not certain. The germline V gene encodes CDR1 KGHSH and CDR2 LQKENI. The CDR3 consists of 15 residues. Between the trimmed V and J ends, which lost 0 bases and 2 bases, there was a span of 10 bases. The CDR3 DNA reads TGTGCCAGCTCACCACCGGCAGGTTTCAACACTGAAGCTTTCTTT. This sequence encodes CASSPPAGFNTEAFF.

In its sample, this clonotype was seen a few times. This chain joins TRBV18 and TRBJ2-3, with TRBD2 matching 10 bases. J gave up 5 bases and V 2 bases, and 7 bases lay outside the gene matches. From germline, CDR1 is KGHSH and CDR2 LQKENI. The CDR3 length is 16 residues. The CDR3 bases are TGTGCCAGCTCACCAACTAGCGGGAAAAGTGGAGATACGCAGTATTTT. This encodes CASSPTSGKSGDTQYF. The whole variable domain, remainder taken from reference TRBV18 and TRBJ2-3, is NAGVMQNPRHLVRRRGQEARLRCSPMKGHSHVYWYRQLPEEGLKFMVYLQKENIIDESGMPKERFSAEFPKEGPSILRIQQVVRGDSAAYFCASSPTSGKSGDTQYFGPGTRLTVL.

Comment on this clonotype: At one end the junction does not follow the germline gene, possibly because of a read error. The chain uses TRBV3-1 and TRBJ2-5, with D tentatively TRBD2 (6 bases). CDR3 length equals 13 residues. The germline CDR1 and CDR2 sequences are LGHDT and YNNKEL (reference sequence). CDR3 region: CASSQDQFRGLNF. In DNA, the CDR3 is TGTGCCAGCAGCCAAGATCAGTTCCGGGGACTGAACTTC.

This clonotype was seen a few times. The chain couples TRBV3-1 to TRBJ1-3; no clear D gene. V dropped 0 bases and J dropped 0 bases, with 6 bases sitting between them. CDR3 length equals 15 residues. Germline V gives CDR1 LGHDT, CDR2 YNNKEL (reference sequence). The DNA of the CDR3 is TGTGCCAGCAGCCAAGAAGGTCACTCTGGAAACACCATATATTTT. Residues: CASSQEGHSGNTIYF.

The CDR3 sequence: CASSLTLGRYTEAFF. CDR3 in DNA: TGTGCCAGCAGCTTAACCCTCGGCCGGTACACTGAAGCTTTCTTT. This chain joins TRBV11-3 and TRBJ1-1; D not resolved. Trimming cost V 2 bases and J 3 bases, with 13 bases left between them. Germline loops: CDR1 SGHNT, CDR2 YENEEA. This CDR3 has 15 amino acids.

The genes are TRBV19 and TRBJ2-6; D uncertain. V lost 5 bases and J lost 1, with 12 bases in between. Germline-derived CDR1 and CDR2 are LNHDA and SQIVND (reference sequence). CDR3 size: 16 residues. The CDR3 loop is CASSLRIRSGANVLTF. As DNA, the CDR3 is TGTGCCAGTAGTTTAAGGATAAGGTCTGGGGCCAACGTCCTGACTTTC.

The chain joins TRBV4-3 to TRBJ1-1; perhaps TRBD1 as D (6 bases). Germline V gives CDR1 LGHNA, CDR2 YSLEER. The CDR3 loop spans 16 amino acids. Trimming removed 0 bases from V and 5 bases from J, with 16 bases in between. CDR3 nucleotides: TGCGCCAGCAGCCAAGATCTCCCGGGGGCAAGAACTGAAGCTTTCTTT. Its translation is CASSQDLPGARTEAFF.

There are a few counts of this clonotype. J is TRBJ2-7 and V is TRBV18; 13 nucleotides match TRBD2. The V gene end was trimmed by 6 bases and the J gene end by 3 bases; junction bases not matched to a gene: 5. The CDR3 contains 15 residues. CDR1 is KGHSH, CDR2 LQKENI, per germline. The CDR3 sequence is CASSPGTSGVYEQYF. Written as DNA, the CDR3 is TGTGCCAGCTCGCCCGGGACTAGCGGGGTCTACGAGCAGTACTTC.

This clonotype was observed at least ten times. The CDR3 nucleotides read TGTGCCAGCAGCGTAGACCCGAATCCCTACGAGCAGTACTTC. As protein: CASSVDPNPYEQYF. The chain links TRBV9 to TRBJ2-7; D is unclear. The CDR3 totals 14 residues. Germline V lookup: CDR1 SGDLS, CDR2 YYNGEE. Trimming stripped 0 bases from V and 2 bases from J, with 9 bases between.

The rearrangement uses TRBV28 and TRBJ2-3; 11 bases are a match to TRBD1. CDR1 and CDR2 from the germline V gene are MDHEN and SYDVKM. The junction had 7 bases not matched to a gene; V was cut back by 6 bases and J by 2 bases. The CDR3 has 16 residues. The CDR3 spells CASREGTGGLTDTQYF. In DNA, the CDR3 is TGTGCCAGCAGAGAAGGGACAGGGGGTCTCACAGATACGCAGTATTTT.